Listed here are 8 T cell receptor beta chains from one sample, sequenced in a study of identical twins. TCRdb re-analysed the 5' RACE reads in MiXCR, keeping a single row per CDR3 protein. The profile shows 640,000 or so distinct CDR3 sequences, around 6% of them singletons. Sequenced: naive T cells sorted from blood. The receptors derive from a man between 18 and 29 years old in good health.

In its sample, this clonotype was seen many times. The rearrangement joins TRBV12-3 or TRBV12-4 to TRBJ2-2; D is ambiguous. CDR3 length equals 11 residues. The V end lost 6 bases, the J end lost 7 bases, and 6 bases lay between the germline ends. For the CDR3, the DNA is TGTGCCAGCAGGGAACTCGGGGAGCTGTTTTTT. Translated: CASRELGELFF.

The sample holds many counts of this clonotype. This chain links TRBV12-3 or TRBV12-4 with TRBJ2-1, with D perhaps matching TRBD2 (5 bases). This CDR3 has 13 residues. V shed 7 bases and J shed 5 bases, with 12 bases lying between them. CDR3 loop: CASIPPRDNEQFF. For the CDR3, the DNA is TGTGCCAGCATCCCCCCGCGGGACAATGAGCAGTTCTTC.

This clonotype appeared many times. This chain uses TRBV15 with TRBJ1-1; 7 bases map to TRBD1. The CDR3 loop spans 16 amino acids. The germline V gene encodes CDR1 LNHNV and CDR2 YYDKDF (reference sequence). V gave up 3 bases and J gave up 3 bases; unmatched junction bases: 10. CDR3 in amino acids: CATSREETGWDTEAFF. Here the CDR3 DNA reads TGTGCCACCAGCAGGGAAGAGACAGGGTGGGACACTGAAGCTTTCTTT.

This clonotype was counted between two and nine times. The chain couples TRBV5-1 to TRBJ2-4; D gene ambiguous. The V gene's germline CDR1 is SGHRS and CDR2 YFSETQ. There are 18 residues in the CDR3. V dropped 0 bases and J dropped 0 bases, with 16 bases sitting between them. In DNA form, the CDR3 reads TGCGCCAGCAGCTTGGGGGATTCCGTGGGGTCAGCCAAAAACATTCAGTACTTC. This gives the protein CASSLGDSVGSAKNIQYF.

This clonotype was seen ten or more times. The V call is TRBV12-3 or TRBV12-4, the J call TRBJ1-2; D unclear. The V gene lost 7 bases and the J gene lost 7 bases, with 13 bases spanning the gap. The CDR3 loop spans 12 amino acids. The CDR3 is CASNTRSSGYTF. CDR3 DNA sequence: TGTGCCAGCAATACCAGAAGCTCTGGCTACACCTTC.

J is TRBJ2-2 and V is TRBV5-1; 9 bases fit TRBD2. Germline CDR1 and CDR2: SGHRS and YFSETQ. Trimming took 2 bases from V and 7 from J; bases not matched to a gene: 3. This CDR3 has 14 residues. The CDR3 protein is CASSFAGGNGELFF. The DNA of the CDR3 is TGCGCCAGCAGCTTCGCGGGAGGGAACGGGGAGCTGTTTTTT.

The chain has TRBV9 and TRBJ2-2, with 12 bases aligning to TRBD2. CDR1 and CDR2 from the germline V gene are SGDLS and YYNGEE. Trimming cost V 2 bases and J 6 bases; bases outside gene matches: 5. The CDR3 extends over 16 amino acids. The CDR3 DNA sequence: TGTGCCAGCAGCGTGACTAGCGGGAGTGTGGCCGGGGAGCTGTTTTTT. Encoded protein: CASSVTSGSVAGELFF.

This clonotype was observed at least ten times. The V call is TRBV5-5, the J call TRBJ2-7; 7 bases are a match to TRBD2. Trimming at V came to 1 base and at J to 1 base, leaving 5 bases not matched to a gene. This CDR3 spans 15 amino acids. CDR1 SGHKS and CDR2 YYEKEE come from the germline V gene (reference sequence). CDR3 loop: CASSLPGGYSYEQYV. DNA for the CDR3: TGTGCCAGCAGCTTGCCGGGAGGTTATTCCTACGAGCAGTACGTC.